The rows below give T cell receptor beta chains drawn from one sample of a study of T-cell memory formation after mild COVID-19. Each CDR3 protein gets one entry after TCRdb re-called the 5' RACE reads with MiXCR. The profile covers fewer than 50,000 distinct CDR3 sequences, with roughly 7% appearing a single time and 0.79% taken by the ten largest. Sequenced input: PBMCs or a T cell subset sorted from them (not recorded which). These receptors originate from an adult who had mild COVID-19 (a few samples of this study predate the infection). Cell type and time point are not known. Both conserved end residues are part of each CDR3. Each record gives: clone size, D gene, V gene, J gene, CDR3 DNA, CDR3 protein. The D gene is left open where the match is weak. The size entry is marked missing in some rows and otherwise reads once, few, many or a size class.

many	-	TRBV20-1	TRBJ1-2	TGCAGTGCCATTTCCGGGGAAAGCTACACCTTC	CSAISGESYTF
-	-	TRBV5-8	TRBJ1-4	TGTGCCAGCAGCTTAGGACAGCCTCGGGAAAAACTGTTTTTT	CASSLGQPREKLFF
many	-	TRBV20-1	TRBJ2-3	TGCAGTGCCCCCCCGACGGGAAGCTCGCGCACAGATACGCAGTATTTT	CSAPPTGSSRTDTQYF
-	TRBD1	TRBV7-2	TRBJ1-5	TGTGCCAGCAGCTTATCAGGGGGCCGTCAGCCCCAGCATTTT	CASSLSGGRQPQHF
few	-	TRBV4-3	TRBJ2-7	TGCGCCAGCAGCCGAGGGATAGGGGGGTCCTACGAGCAGTACTTC	CASSRGIGGSYEQYF
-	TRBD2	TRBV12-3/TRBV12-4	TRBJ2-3	TGTGCCAGCAGTCCCCGGGACTATGGAGATACGCAGTATTTT	CASSPRDYGDTQYF
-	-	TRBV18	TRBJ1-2	TGTGCCAGCTCACCACTGAGGTGGAATGGCTACACCTTC	CASSPLRWNGYTF
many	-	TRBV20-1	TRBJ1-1	TGCAGTGCTAGAGGCAGGCTTCTAAGCGACACTGAAGCTTTCTTT	CSARGRLLSDTEAFF
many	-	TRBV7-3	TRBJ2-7	TGTGCCAGCAGCTTATTAGCGGAAAGCTCCTACGAGCAGTACTTC	CASSLLAESSYEQYF
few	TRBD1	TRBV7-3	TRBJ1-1	TGTGCCAGCAGCTTATCCCCAAGACAGGGGACCACTGAAGCTTTCTTT	CASSLSPRQGTTEAFF
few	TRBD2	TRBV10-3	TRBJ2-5	TGTGCCTCAATGCCCGGGGGGGAAGAGACCCAGTACTTC	CASMPGGEETQYF
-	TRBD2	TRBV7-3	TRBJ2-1	TGTGCCAGCAGCTTATCCAGCCGAACGGGACTAGCCTTTAATGAGCAGTTCTTC	CASSLSSRTGLAFNEQFF
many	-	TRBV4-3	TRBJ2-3	TGCGCCAGCAGCCACCCTAAGGCAGATACGCAGTATTTT	CASSHPKADTQYF
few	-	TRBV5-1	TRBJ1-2	TGCGCCAGCAGCTTGGGCCACGGGACGAGAGGCATGGGCTACACCTTC	CASSLGHGTRGMGYTF
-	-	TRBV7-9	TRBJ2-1	TGTGCCAGCAGCTTCAATCGGAGGCAGTTCTTC	CASSFNRRQFF